The 18 T cell receptor beta chains below were found in one sample sequenced in a study of control samples from healthy donors and cancer patients. Measured with immunoSEQ multiplex PCR; TCRdb has only the in-frame clones, and not every one. The sample contains 100,000 to 150,000 clones, 80% to 95% of which appear only once. Input material: blood. These receptors were collected from a man aged 18-30 years in good health.

The rearrangement links TRBV2 to TRBJ1-1; D gene unclear. Deletions cut 3 bases from V and 4 bases from J, with 9 bases between. CDR3 length: 13 residues. Germline lookup yields CDR1 SNHLY and CDR2 FYNNEI. This CDR3 reads CASSEYPATEAFF. The CDR3 nucleotides read TGTGCCAGCAGTGAGTACCCGGCCACTGAAGCTTTCTTT.

The chain links TRBV20-1 to TRBJ1-1; D unresolved. Per germline, CDR1 DFQATT and CDR2 SNEGSKA (reference sequence). With 4 bases removed from V and 6 bases from J, the gap between germline ends came to 9 bases. This CDR3 comprises 11 residues. The CDR3 DNA reads as TGCAGTGCTATTTTAAGTTCTGAAGCTTTCTTT. It encodes CSAILSSEAFF.

This chain joins TRBV5-1 and TRBJ1-1, with D tentatively TRBD1 (6 bases). V lost 4 bases to trimming and J lost 0 bases, with 16 bases between them. This CDR3 is 16 amino acids long. Germline V gene lookup returns CDR1 SGHRS and CDR2 YFSETQ. CDR3 coding DNA: TGCGCCAGCAGCCACAAAGGGGGGCGAATGAACACTGAAGCTTTCTTT. This gives the protein CASSHKGGRMNTEAFF.

This rearrangement joins TRBV15 to TRBJ1-2; D is undetermined. The CDR3 length is 13 residues. The germline V gene has CDR1 LNHNV and CDR2 YYDKDF (reference sequence). V lost 1 base to trimming and J lost 7 bases, with 10 bases between them. CDR3 residues: CATSRVGWAGYTF. The CDR3 DNA reads as TGTGCCACCAGCAGAGTGGGGTGGGCTGGCTACACCTTC.

The rearrangement links TRBV7-9 to TRBJ2-5, with 11 bases matching TRBD1. Germline CDR1 SEHNR, CDR2 FQNEAQ (reference sequence). The junction had 3 bases not matched to a gene; V was cut back by 3 bases and J by 3 bases. The CDR3 is 15 amino acids. The chain's CDR3 is CASSFWTGGEETQYF. CDR3 nucleotide sequence: TGTGCCAGCAGCTTCTGGACAGGGGGCGAAGAGACCCAGTACTTC.

The chain carries TRBV2 and TRBJ1-4; weak D call: TRBD1 (5 bases). V dropped 4 bases and J dropped 8 bases, with 14 bases sitting between them. The length of the CDR3 is 14 residues. Germline V gene data show CDR1 as SNHLY and CDR2 as FYNNEI. CDR3 residues: CASSVLGAMEKLFF. CDR3 in DNA: TGTGCCAGCAGTGTACTAGGGGCGATGGAAAAACTGTTTTTT. Full variable domain (outside the CDR3, taken from reference TRBV2 and TRBJ1-4): EPEVTQTPSHQVTQMGQEVILRCVPISNHLYFYWYRQILGQKVEFLVSFYNNEISEKSEIFDDQFSVERPDGSNFTLKIRSTKLEDSAMYFCASSVLGAMEKLFFGSGTQLSVL.

This chain connects TRBV13 to TRBJ1-2; 8 bases map to TRBD1. Looked up from germline, CDR1 is PRHDT and CDR2 is FYEKMQ (reference sequence). This CDR3 has 16 amino acids. After removal of 4 bases from V and 6 bases from J, the junction contained 13 bases not matched to a gene. DNA of the CDR3: TGTGCCAGCAGCTCATTAGGACAGGGACCAATGGATGGCTACACCTTC. Translating gives CASSSLGQGPMDGYTF.

The CDR3 nucleotides read TGTGCCAGCAGCTTAGCGAGTCGAGGGACTTTTCCCACAGATACGCAGTATTTT. Translation gives CASSLASRGTFPTDTQYF. The chain carries TRBV7-9 and TRBJ2-3; D is possibly TRBD2 (6 bases). Between the trimmed V and J ends, which lost 0 bases and 2 bases, there was a span of 18 bases. The CDR3 is 18 residues long. Germline V CDR1 and CDR2: SEHNR, FQNEAQ (reference sequence).

This clone was recorded a few times. The chain employs TRBV3-1 (or the pseudogene TRBV3-2) and TRBJ1-1; D unclear. The CDR3 has 14 residues. CDR1 and CDR2 (germline): LGHDT, YNNKEL (reference sequence). Trimming cost V 2 bases and J 5 bases, with 12 bases left between them. CDR3 sequence: CASSQTHSGTEAFF. The CDR3 DNA is TGTGCCAGCAGCCAAACCCACTCGGGGACTGAAGCTTTCTTT.

This clone was counted a single time. The chain combines TRBV5-4 with TRBJ1-2; D possibly corresponds to TRBD1 (5 bases). Germline loops: CDR1 SGHNT, CDR2 YYREEE (reference sequence). The CDR3 is 16 amino acids. Trimming removed 0 bases from V and 1 base from J, with 13 bases in between. The CDR3 DNA sequence: TGTGCCAGCAGCTTGGGACAGCCATCCCATAACTATGGCTACACCTTC. It yields the protein CASSLGQPSHNYGYTF.

This CDR3 reads CASSLAATNEKLFF. For the CDR3, the DNA is TGTGCCAGCAGCTTAGCAGCAACTAATGAAAAACTGTTTTTT. The chain uses TRBV7-9 and TRBJ1-4; D gene ambiguous. Trimming shortened V by 0 bases and J by 0 bases, and 2 bases separated the two germline ends. Germline CDR1 SEHNR, CDR2 FQNEAQ (reference sequence). The CDR3 contains 14 residues.

The chain links TRBV30 to TRBJ2-7; D remains unclear. The CDR3 loop spans 11 amino acids. V gave up 3 bases and J gave up 3 bases, with 6 bases separating them. Germline assignment: CDR1 GTSNPN and CDR2 SVGIG (reference sequence). The CDR3 protein is CAWRGFYEQYF. DNA for the CDR3: TGTGCCTGGAGGGGGTTCTACGAGCAGTACTTC.

V usage is TRBV7-9 and J usage is TRBJ2-2, with TRBD1 matching over 9 bases. V shed 1 base and J 6 bases; nucleotides not matched to a gene: 12. CDR1 SEHNR and CDR2 FQNEAQ come from the germline V gene (reference sequence). This CDR3 is 18 amino acids long. CDR3: CASSLGKGQGSLSGELFF. CDR3 sequence (DNA): TGTGCCAGCAGCTTAGGGAAGGGACAGGGAAGTTTGTCCGGGGAGCTGTTTTTT.

There are a few counts of this clone. The chain recombines TRBV7-9 with TRBJ1-4; D is undetermined. The CDR3 spans 14 residues. Per germline, CDR1 SEHNR and CDR2 FQNEAQ (reference sequence). V lost 3 bases and J 6 bases, leaving 11 bases between the germline ends. CDR3 DNA: TGTGCCAGCAGCTTGGAGCGGTGGGATGAAAAACTGTTTTTT. This translates into CASSLERWDEKLFF.

The rearrangement uses TRBV18 and TRBJ2-7, with TRBD1 matching over 11 bases. Trimming cost V 0 bases and J 6 bases; bases outside gene matches: 7. Germline V CDR1 and CDR2: KGHSH, LQKENI. CDR3 length: 16 residues. This chain's CDR3 is CASSPPVRTGGREQYF. The CDR3 nucleotides read TGTGCCAGCTCACCACCTGTAAGGACAGGGGGCCGCGAGCAGTACTTC. Combining the CDR3 with reference TRBV18 and TRBJ2-7 gives the whole variable domain NAGVMQNPRHLVRRRGQEARLRCSPMKGHSHVYWYRQLPEEGLKFMVYLQKENIIDESGMPKERFSAEFPKEGPSILRIQQVVRGDSAAYFCASSPPVRTGGREQYFGPGTRLTVT.

This clone showed up just once. CDR3 sequence reads: CASSPSRTENTGELFF. CDR3 coding DNA: TGTGCCAGCTCACCGTCCCGGACAGAGAACACCGGGGAGCTGTTTTTT. The chain carries TRBV18 and TRBJ2-2; TRBD1 is a possible D gene (6 bases). V shed 3 bases and J shed 1 base, with 12 bases lying between them. The length of the CDR3 is 16 residues. Germline CDR1 is KGHSH and CDR2 is LQKENI.

The chain links TRBV15 to TRBJ2-2; D could derive from TRBD1 or TRBD2 (6 bases each). This CDR3 region has 15 residues. V dropped 5 bases and J dropped 3 bases, with 13 bases sitting between them. CDR1 LNHNV and CDR2 YYDKDF come from the germline V gene (reference sequence). CDR3 DNA: TGTGCCACCAGCGGAGGGGGGTCGGACACCGGGGAGCTGTTTTTT. Amino acids: CATSGGGSDTGELFF.

A single count supports this clone. The J gene is TRBJ2-5, the V gene TRBV6-6; 10 bases map to TRBD2. The CDR3 is 19 amino acids. Germline CDR1 MNHNY, CDR2 SVGAGI (reference sequence). V lost 5 bases, J lost 1 base, and 16 bases stayed unmatched. The CDR3 loop is CASSPGGGLAGEIQETQYF. In nucleotides, the CDR3 is TGTGCCAGCAGTCCAGGGGGCGGTCTAGCGGGGGAGATCCAAGAGACCCAGTACTTC.